Following are 8 T cell receptor beta chains from one sample sequenced in a study of T-cell memory formation after mild COVID-19. Each CDR3 protein is one row after TCRdb ran MiXCR on the 5' RACE reads. The sample includes around 340,000 distinct CDR3 sequences, 13% to 15% of them seen just once. What was sequenced was PBMCs or a T cell subset sorted from them (not recorded which). Every receptor here comes from a man aged 18 to 30 who had mild COVID-19 (a few samples of this study predate the infection). Cell type and time point are not known.

The chain recombines TRBV30 with TRBJ2-3; no clear D gene. The CDR3 is made up of 15 amino acids. Trimming stripped 0 bases from V and 3 bases from J, with 13 bases between. Germline CDR1 reads GTSNPN; CDR2 reads SVGIG (reference sequence). CDR3 loop: CAWSVTSGLTDTQYF. DNA for the CDR3: TGTGCCTGGAGTGTGACTTCCGGGTTAACAGATACGCAGTATTTT.

This clonotype has only a few counts. This chain links TRBV20-1 with TRBJ2-4; TRBD1 or TRBD2 may be the D gene (7 bases each). V lost 6 bases and J 3 bases, leaving 15 bases between the germline ends. The germline CDR1 and CDR2 sequences are DFQATT and SNEGSKA (reference sequence). The length of the CDR3 is 14 residues. CDR3 in amino acids: CSARGGVSKNIQYF. CDR3 nucleotides: TGCAGTGCCAGGGGGGGGGTTAGCAAAAACATTCAGTACTTC.

CDR3 sequence: CASRLRLNRGANTEAFF. CDR3 sequence (DNA): TGTGCCAGCAGATTAAGATTAAACAGGGGCGCCAACACTGAAGCTTTCTTT. The chain joins TRBV6-2 or TRBV6-3 to TRBJ1-1, with 7 positions matching TRBD1. The V gene's germline CDR1 is MNHEY and CDR2 SVGEGT. This CDR3 spans 17 amino acids. Germline trimming cut 6 bases from V and 2 bases from J; bases unmatched to any gene: 15.

Only a few counts were recorded for this clonotype. The J gene is TRBJ2-7, the V gene TRBV5-1, with a weak D call TRBD1 (6 bases). This CDR3 comprises 15 residues. V gave up 3 bases and J gave up 0 bases, with 13 bases separating them. CDR1 SGHRS and CDR2 YFSETQ come from the germline V gene. CDR3 sequence reads: CASSSPGTSSYEQYF. In DNA form, the CDR3 reads TGCGCCAGCAGCTCCCCCGGGACAAGCTCCTACGAGCAGTACTTC.

This clonotype was seen a handful of times. V gene TRBV11-2 combines with J gene TRBJ2-3; 8 bases are shared with TRBD2. With V trimmed by 8 bases and J by 2 bases, 6 bases remained unmatched. This CDR3 has 14 amino acids. Looked up from germline, CDR1 is SGHAT and CDR2 is FQNNGV. The CDR3 loop reads CASHSGVLTDTQYF. In DNA, the CDR3 is TGTGCCAGCCATAGCGGGGTTCTCACAGATACGCAGTATTTT.

This clonotype was seen more than once but under ten times. This sequence joins TRBV7-9 and TRBJ1-4, with D maybe TRBD1 (6 bases). From germline, CDR1 is SEHNR and CDR2 FQNEAQ (reference sequence). This CDR3 has 14 residues. With 5 bases removed from V and 10 bases from J, the gap between germline ends came to 17 bases. CDR3 nucleotides: TGTGCCAGCAGCGTCCAGGGGAACAAGGGAAAACTGTTTTTT. It is translated as CASSVQGNKGKLFF.

This clonotype was observed a handful of times. The chain recombines TRBV12-3 or TRBV12-4 with TRBJ2-1, with D possibly being TRBD1 or TRBD2 (5 bases each). The CDR3 covers 15 residues. V lost 3 bases and J lost 6, with 15 bases in between. The chain's CDR3 is CASSFRGQGSNEQFF. The CDR3 bases are TGTGCCAGCAGTTTCCGAGGGCAGGGTAGCAATGAGCAGTTCTTC.

This clonotype occurred a few times. The genes are TRBV20-1 and TRBJ2-2, with D possibly being TRBD2 (6 bases). CDR1 is DFQATT, CDR2 SNEGSKA, per germline (reference sequence). V gave up 0 bases and J gave up 5 bases, with 10 bases separating them. The CDR3 has 14 amino acids. CDR3 DNA sequence: TGCAGTGCTAGAGATCTCGGGGGAACCGGGGAGCTGTTTTTT. Translation: CSARDLGGTGELFF.